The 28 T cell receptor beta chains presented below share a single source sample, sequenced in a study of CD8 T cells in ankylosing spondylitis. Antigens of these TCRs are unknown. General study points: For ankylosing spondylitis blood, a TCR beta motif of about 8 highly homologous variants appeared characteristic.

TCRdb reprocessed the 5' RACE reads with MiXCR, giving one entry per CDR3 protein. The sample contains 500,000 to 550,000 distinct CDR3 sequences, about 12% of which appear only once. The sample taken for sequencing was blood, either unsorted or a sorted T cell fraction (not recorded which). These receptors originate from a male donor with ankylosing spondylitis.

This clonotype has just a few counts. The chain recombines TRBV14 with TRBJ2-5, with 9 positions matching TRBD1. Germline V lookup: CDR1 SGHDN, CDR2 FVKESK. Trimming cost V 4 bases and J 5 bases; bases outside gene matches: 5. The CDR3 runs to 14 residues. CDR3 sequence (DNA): TGTGCCAGCAGCCGCAGGACAGGGGCCGAGACCCAGTACTTC. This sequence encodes CASSRRTGAETQYF.

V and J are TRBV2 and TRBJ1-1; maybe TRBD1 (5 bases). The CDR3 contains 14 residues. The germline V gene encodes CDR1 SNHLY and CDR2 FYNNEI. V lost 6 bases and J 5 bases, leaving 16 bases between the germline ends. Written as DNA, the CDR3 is TGTGCCAGCAGGTATGGCGGGGGTGAAACTGAAGCTTTCTTT. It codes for CASRYGGGETEAFF.

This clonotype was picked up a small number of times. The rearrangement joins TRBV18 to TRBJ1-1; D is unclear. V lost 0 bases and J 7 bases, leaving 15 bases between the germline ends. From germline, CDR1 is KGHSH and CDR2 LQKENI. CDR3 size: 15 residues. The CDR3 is CASSPPRERPIEAFF. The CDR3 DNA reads TGTGCCAGCTCACCACCGCGGGAAAGGCCTATTGAAGCTTTCTTT.

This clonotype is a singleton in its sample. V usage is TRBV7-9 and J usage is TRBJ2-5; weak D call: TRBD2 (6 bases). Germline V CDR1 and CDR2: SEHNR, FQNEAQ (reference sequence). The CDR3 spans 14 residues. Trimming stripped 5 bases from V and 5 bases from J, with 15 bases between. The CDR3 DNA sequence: TGTGCCAGCAGCGAGACGTCAGGGAGGGAGACCCAGTACTTC. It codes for CASSETSGRETQYF.

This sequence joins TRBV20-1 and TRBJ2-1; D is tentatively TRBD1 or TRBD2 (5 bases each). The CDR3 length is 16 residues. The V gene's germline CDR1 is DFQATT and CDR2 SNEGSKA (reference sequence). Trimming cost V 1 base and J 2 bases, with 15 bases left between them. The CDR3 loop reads CSARVGAGLTYNEQFF. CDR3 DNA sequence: TGCAGTGCTAGAGTTGGGGCGGGCCTAACCTACAATGAGCAGTTCTTC.

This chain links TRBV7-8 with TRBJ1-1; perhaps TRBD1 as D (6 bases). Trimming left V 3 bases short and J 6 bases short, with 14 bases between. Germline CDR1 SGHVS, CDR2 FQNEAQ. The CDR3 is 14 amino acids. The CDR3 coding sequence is TGTGCCAGCAGCTTGGAACAGGGTCGGCCTGAAGCTTTCTTT. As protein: CASSLEQGRPEAFF.

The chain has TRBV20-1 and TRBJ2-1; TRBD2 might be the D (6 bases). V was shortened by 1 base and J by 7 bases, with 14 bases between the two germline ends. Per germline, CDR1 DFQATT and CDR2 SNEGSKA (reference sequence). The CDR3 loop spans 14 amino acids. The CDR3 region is CSARVPGLENEQFF. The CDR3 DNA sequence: TGCAGTGCTAGAGTCCCGGGACTTGAGAATGAGCAGTTCTTC.

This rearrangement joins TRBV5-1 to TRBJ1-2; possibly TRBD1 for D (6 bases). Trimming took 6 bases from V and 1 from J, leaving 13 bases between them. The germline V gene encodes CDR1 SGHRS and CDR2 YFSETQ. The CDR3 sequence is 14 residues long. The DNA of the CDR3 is TGCGCCAGCACCAGGACAGACCGTAACTATGGCTACACCTTC. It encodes CASTRTDRNYGYTF.

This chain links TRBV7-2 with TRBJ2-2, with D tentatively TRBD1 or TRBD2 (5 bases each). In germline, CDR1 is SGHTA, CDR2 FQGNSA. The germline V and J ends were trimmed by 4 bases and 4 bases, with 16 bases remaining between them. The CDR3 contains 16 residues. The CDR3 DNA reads TGTGCCAGCAGCTCTGGTGGGGCTCGGGGCACCGGGGAGCTGTTTTTT. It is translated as CASSSGGARGTGELFF.

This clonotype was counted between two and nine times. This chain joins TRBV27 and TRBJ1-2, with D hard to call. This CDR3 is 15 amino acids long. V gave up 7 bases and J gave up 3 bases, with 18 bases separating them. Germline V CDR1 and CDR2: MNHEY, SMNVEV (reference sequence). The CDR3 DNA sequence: TGTGCCAGCAAATCGGGTGGTACGTACCACTATGGCTACACCTTC. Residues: CASKSGGTYHYGYTF.

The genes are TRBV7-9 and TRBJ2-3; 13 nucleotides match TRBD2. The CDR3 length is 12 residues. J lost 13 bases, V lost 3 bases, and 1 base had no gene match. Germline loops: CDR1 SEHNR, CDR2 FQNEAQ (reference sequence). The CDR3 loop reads CASSFGLAGEYF. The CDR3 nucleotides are TGTGCCAGCAGCTTCGGACTAGCGGGAGAGTATTTT.

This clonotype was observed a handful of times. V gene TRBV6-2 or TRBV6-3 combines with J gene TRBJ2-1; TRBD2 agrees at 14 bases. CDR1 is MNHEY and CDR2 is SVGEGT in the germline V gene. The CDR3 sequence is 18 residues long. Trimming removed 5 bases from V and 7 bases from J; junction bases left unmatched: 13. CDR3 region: CASSPKEPGLAGANEQFF. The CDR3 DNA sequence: TGTGCCAGCAGTCCGAAAGAACCGGGACTAGCGGGAGCTAATGAGCAGTTCTTC.

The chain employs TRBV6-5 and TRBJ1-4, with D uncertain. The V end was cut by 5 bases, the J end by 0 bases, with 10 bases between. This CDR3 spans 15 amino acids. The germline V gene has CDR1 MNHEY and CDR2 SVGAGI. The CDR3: CASSPRQATNEKLFF. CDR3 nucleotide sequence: TGTGCCAGCAGTCCTCGACAAGCAACTAATGAAAAACTGTTTTTT.

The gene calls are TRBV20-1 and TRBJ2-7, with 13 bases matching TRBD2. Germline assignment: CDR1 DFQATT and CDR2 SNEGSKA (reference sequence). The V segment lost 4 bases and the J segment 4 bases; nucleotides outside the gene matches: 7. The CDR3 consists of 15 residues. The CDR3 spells CSAKGLAGVGYEQYF. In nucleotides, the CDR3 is TGCAGTGCTAAAGGACTAGCGGGGGTGGGGTACGAGCAGTACTTC.

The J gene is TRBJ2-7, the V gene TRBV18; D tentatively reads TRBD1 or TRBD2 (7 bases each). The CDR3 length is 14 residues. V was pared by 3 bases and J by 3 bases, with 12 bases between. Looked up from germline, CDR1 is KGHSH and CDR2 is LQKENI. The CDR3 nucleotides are TGTGCCAGCTCACCCGACAGGGACTACTACGAGCAGTACTTC. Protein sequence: CASSPDRDYYEQYF.

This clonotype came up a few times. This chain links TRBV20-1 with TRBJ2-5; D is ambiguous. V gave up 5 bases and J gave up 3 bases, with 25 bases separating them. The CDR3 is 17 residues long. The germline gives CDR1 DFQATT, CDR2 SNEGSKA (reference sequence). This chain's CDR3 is CSASPVLYENLKETQYF. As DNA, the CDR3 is TGCAGTGCTTCCCCTGTGCTCTACGAAAACCTAAAAGAGACCCAGTACTTC.

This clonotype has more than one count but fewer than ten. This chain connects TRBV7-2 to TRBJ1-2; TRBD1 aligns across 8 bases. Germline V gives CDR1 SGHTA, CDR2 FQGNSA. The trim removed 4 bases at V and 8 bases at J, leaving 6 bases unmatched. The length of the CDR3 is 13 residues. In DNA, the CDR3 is TGTGCCAGCAGCTCGCGGACAGGGAGCGGCTACACCTTC. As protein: CASSSRTGSGYTF.

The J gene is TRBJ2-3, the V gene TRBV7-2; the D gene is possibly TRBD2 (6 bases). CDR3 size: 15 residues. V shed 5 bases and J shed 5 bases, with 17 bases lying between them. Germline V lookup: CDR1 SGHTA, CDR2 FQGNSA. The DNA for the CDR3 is TGTGCCAGCAGCCAGGGAGGTAAACGGAGAGATACGCAGTATTTT. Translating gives CASSQGGKRRDTQYF.

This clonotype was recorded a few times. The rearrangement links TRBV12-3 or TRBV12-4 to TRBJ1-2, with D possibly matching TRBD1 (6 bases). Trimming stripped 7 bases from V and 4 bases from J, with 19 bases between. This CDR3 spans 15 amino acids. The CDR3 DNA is TGTGCCAGCAAATATGGTAACAGGGACGGCTATGGCTACACCTTC. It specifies CASKYGNRDGYGYTF.

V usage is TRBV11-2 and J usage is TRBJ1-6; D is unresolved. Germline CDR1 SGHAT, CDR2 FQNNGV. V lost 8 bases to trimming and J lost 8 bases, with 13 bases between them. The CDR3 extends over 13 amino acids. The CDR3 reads CASGEIGYSPLHF. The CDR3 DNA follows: TGTGCCAGCGGGGAAATTGGGTATTCACCCCTCCACTTT.

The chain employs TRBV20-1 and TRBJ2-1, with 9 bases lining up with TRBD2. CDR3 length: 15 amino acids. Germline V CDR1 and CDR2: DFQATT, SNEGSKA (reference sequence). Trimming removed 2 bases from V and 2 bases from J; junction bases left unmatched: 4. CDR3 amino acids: CSARPAGGPYNEQFF. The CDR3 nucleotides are TGCAGTGCTAGACCAGCGGGAGGCCCCTACAATGAGCAGTTCTTC.

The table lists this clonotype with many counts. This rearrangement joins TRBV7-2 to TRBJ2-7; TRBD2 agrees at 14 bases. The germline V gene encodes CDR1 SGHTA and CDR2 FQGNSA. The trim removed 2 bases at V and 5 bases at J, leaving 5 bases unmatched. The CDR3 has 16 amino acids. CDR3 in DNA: TGTGCCAGCAGCTTATTGTGGACTAGCGGGAGGCACGAGCAGTACTTC. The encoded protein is CASSLLWTSGRHEQYF.

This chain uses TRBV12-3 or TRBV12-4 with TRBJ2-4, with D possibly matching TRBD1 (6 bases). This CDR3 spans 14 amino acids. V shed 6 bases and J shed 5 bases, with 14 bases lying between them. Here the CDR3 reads CASRRAGVQNIQYF. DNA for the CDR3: TGTGCCAGCAGAAGGGCAGGGGTCCAAAACATTCAGTACTTC.

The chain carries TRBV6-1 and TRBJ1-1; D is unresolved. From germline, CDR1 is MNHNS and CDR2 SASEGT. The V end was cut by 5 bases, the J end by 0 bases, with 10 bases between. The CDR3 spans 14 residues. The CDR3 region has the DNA TGTGCCAGCAGTCATCCCTCCCTGAACACTGAAGCTTTCTTT. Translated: CASSHPSLNTEAFF.

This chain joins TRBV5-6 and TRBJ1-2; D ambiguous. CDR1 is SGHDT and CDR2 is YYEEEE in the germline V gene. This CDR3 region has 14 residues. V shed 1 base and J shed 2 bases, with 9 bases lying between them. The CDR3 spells CASSLKAGNYGYTF. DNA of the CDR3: TGTGCCAGCAGCTTGAAGGCGGGAAACTATGGCTACACCTTC.

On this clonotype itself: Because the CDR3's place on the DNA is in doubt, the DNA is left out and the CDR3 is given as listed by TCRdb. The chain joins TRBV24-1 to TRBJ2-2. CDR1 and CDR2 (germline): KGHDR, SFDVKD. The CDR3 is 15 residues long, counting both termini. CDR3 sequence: CATSDLWFGAGELFF.

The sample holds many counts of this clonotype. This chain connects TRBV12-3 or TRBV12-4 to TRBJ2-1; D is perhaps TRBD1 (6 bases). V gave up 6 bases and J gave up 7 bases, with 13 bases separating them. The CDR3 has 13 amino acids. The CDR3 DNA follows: TGTGCCAGCAGCCAACATCAGGGGAATGAGCAGTTCTTC. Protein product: CASSQHQGNEQFF.

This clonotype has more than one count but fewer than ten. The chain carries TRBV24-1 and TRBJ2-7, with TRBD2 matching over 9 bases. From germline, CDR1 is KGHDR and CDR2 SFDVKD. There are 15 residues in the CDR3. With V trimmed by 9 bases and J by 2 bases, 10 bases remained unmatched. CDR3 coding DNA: TGTGCCACCGAGCTGGGGCGGGAGGGCCCCTACGAGCAGTACGTC. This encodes CATELGREGPYEQYV.